These 24 T cell receptor beta chains were sequenced from one sample in a study of T-cell reconstitution after alpha-beta-depleted transplantation in children. This sample's TCRbeta library carried unique molecular identifier barcodes. TCRdb called the PCR reads again in MiXCR, with one record for every CDR3 protein. This table has 500,000 to 750,000 distinct CDR3 sequences, under 15% appearing once. This specimen was PBMCs, mostly from graft donor cells, taken 360 days after TCRalphabeta/CD19-depleted stem cell transplant. The receptors were gathered from a male patient aged 10 to 17 who had a stem cell transplant for acute myeloid leukemia, so the T cells may come from the graft donor.

This chain uses TRBV6-2 or TRBV6-3 with TRBJ2-7, with TRBD2 identical over 14 bases. Germline-derived CDR1 and CDR2 are MNHEY and SVGEGT. Unmatched junction bases numbered 16, after V lost 7 bases and J lost 2 bases. The CDR3 totals 19 residues. In nucleotides, the CDR3 is TGTGCCAGCACCGACCCCGGCCCGGGACTAGCGGGAGTTACCTACGAGCAGTACTTC. Its protein is CASTDPGPGLAGVTYEQYF.

This clonotype has a count of ten or more. V usage is TRBV12-3 or TRBV12-4 and J usage is TRBJ2-1; 11 bases align to TRBD2. The CDR3 is 14 amino acids. The J segment lost 8 bases and the V segment lost 6 bases, leaving 6 bases of the junction unmatched. CDR3 nucleotide sequence: TGTGCCAGCAGACTAGCGGGAGTTATAGATGAGCAGTTCTTC. Amino acids: CASRLAGVIDEQFF.

The chain uses TRBV21-1 and TRBJ2-2; the table's D gene call, TRBD1, was not cross checked with the DNA. TRBV21-1 is a known pseudogene. The CDR3 spans 21 residues. DNA for the CDR3: TGTGCCAGCAGCGCTCCTGTGTTGGCGGGGCCTATACCGCGGGACACCGGGGAGCTGTTTTTT. Its translation: CASSAPVLAGPIPRDTGELFF.

This clonotype came up a few times. V is TRBV29-1 and J is TRBJ2-3; D call uncertain. CDR1 and CDR2 (germline): SQVTM, ANQGSEA. The ends were cut back, 4 bases at V and 1 base at J, with 15 bases in the middle. The CDR3 runs to 15 residues. The DNA for the CDR3 is TGCAGCGTTGTATCTCGCAAGACGGGCACAGATACGCAGTATTTT. It codes for CSVVSRKTGTDTQYF.

This chain links TRBV27 with TRBJ2-5; the D gene is possibly TRBD1 (5 bases). There are 11 residues in the CDR3. Trimming removed 7 bases from V and 5 bases from J, with 8 bases in between. The germline V gene encodes CDR1 MNHEY and CDR2 SMNVEV (reference sequence). Written as DNA, the CDR3 is TGTGCCAGCAAGGGGCCGGAGACCCAGTACTTC. Protein sequence: CASKGPETQYF.

Only a few counts were recorded for this clonotype. The V gene is TRBV28, the J gene TRBJ2-7; TRBD2 is a possible D gene (5 bases). Germline CDR1 is MDHEN and CDR2 is SYDVKM. V gave up 3 bases and J gave up 7 bases, with 22 bases separating them. The CDR3 runs 16 residues. CDR3 sequence: CASSFTSLFTRKEQYF. CDR3 bases: TGTGCCAGCAGTTTCACTAGTCTTTTTACCCGTAAAGAGCAGTACTTC.

There are a few counts of this clonotype. The chain combines TRBV6-5 with TRBJ2-7; D call uncertain. The germline CDR1 and CDR2 sequences are MNHEY and SVGAGI. The V end lost 5 bases, the J end lost 2 bases, and 16 bases lay between the germline ends. The CDR3 has 15 residues. CDR3 protein: CASSTYSIRTYEQYF. The CDR3 DNA is TGTGCCAGCAGTACCTACTCGATAAGAACCTACGAGCAGTACTTC.

This clonotype was recorded a few times. The CDR3 coding sequence is TGTGCCAGCAGCATATACAGAGATACCTACGAGCAGTACTTC. Encoded protein: CASSIYRDTYEQYF. The chain is built from TRBV11-2 and TRBJ2-7; D gene uncertain. Germline V gene sequence: CDR1 SGHAT, CDR2 FQNNGV. CDR3 size: 14 residues. Trimming removed 5 bases from V and 2 bases from J, with 13 bases in between.

The chain recombines TRBV7-9 with TRBJ2-7, with D tentatively TRBD1 (6 bases). The V and J ends lost 1 base and 4 bases respectively, with 14 bases between them. Germline V lookup: CDR1 SEHNR, CDR2 FQNEAQ (reference sequence). The CDR3 sequence is 15 residues long. The CDR3 loop is CASSLERLGQYEQYF. For the CDR3, the DNA is TGTGCCAGCAGCTTAGAACGGCTGGGACAATACGAGCAGTACTTC.

This clonotype showed up just a few times. J is TRBJ2-5 and V is TRBV11-2; the match to TRBD2 covers 7 bases. This CDR3 spans 17 amino acids. The V and J ends lost 0 bases and 7 bases, in that order; junction bases with no gene match: 14. Germline values: CDR1 SGHAT, CDR2 FQNNGV. The CDR3 nucleotides are TGTGCCAGCAGCTTAGATAGCGCGGGAGCCCAAGAGGGGACCCAGTACTTC. It is translated as CASSLDSAGAQEGTQYF.

This clonotype was counted only a few times. The chain uses TRBV6-2 or TRBV6-3 and TRBJ2-7; 12 positions match TRBD2. With V trimmed by 0 bases and J by 5 bases, 5 bases remained unmatched. CDR1 is MNHEY and CDR2 is SVGEGT in the germline V gene. The CDR3 contains 16 residues. The CDR3 DNA sequence: TGTGCCAGCAGTTACTCTTTGACTAGCGGGAGCCACGAGCAGTACTTC. This gives the protein CASSYSLTSGSHEQYF.

Ten or more counts support this clonotype. The chain joins TRBV3-1 to TRBJ2-3, with D tentatively TRBD2 (7 bases). V lost 4 bases, J lost 1 base, and 12 bases lay in between. Germline V gene data show CDR1 as LGHDT and CDR2 as YNNKEL (reference sequence). The CDR3 loop spans 15 amino acids. The CDR3 DNA reads TGTGCCAGCAGCCCTTTCGGGGGGCGCACAGATACGCAGTATTTT. Residues: CASSPFGGRTDTQYF.

This clonotype was seen a handful of times. V is TRBV19 and J is TRBJ2-1, with 7 bases that match TRBD2. Germline V gene sequence: CDR1 LNHDA, CDR2 SQIVND (reference sequence). The CDR3 runs 14 residues. With 5 bases clipped from V and 9 bases from J, the junction kept 10 bases outside the gene matches. CDR3 amino acids: CASSSGGSPPEQFF. The CDR3 DNA follows: TGTGCCAGTAGTTCGGGGGGATCGCCTCCTGAGCAGTTCTTC.

In its sample, this clonotype was seen a few times. The chain carries TRBV29-1 and TRBJ1-2; 7 positions agree with TRBD1. The CDR3 is 14 amino acids. The germline V gene has CDR1 SQVTM and CDR2 ANQGSEA. Unmatched junction bases numbered 9, after V lost 7 bases and J lost 1 base. This CDR3 reads CSALERDSNYGYTF. Written as DNA, the CDR3 is TGCAGCGCTCTAGAAAGGGACAGTAACTATGGCTACACCTTC.

This clonotype was counted between two and nine times. This chain links TRBV20-1 with TRBJ2-7; D may match TRBD1 or TRBD2 (6 bases each). The ends were cut back, 0 bases at V and 4 bases at J, with 16 bases in the middle. CDR1 is DFQATT, CDR2 SNEGSKA, per germline (reference sequence). The CDR3 spans 15 residues. The CDR3 DNA is TGCAGTGCTAGAGATTCGACGGGGGCAATTTACGAGCAGTACTTC. Encoded protein: CSARDSTGAIYEQYF.

The chain links TRBV6-5 to TRBJ2-2; D uncertain. Germline lookup yields CDR1 MNHEY and CDR2 SVGAGI. V was shortened by 2 bases and J by 1 base, with 14 bases between the two germline ends. CDR3 size: 17 residues. CDR3 DNA sequence: TGTGCCAGCAGTTACCCGATAGGGAAGTGGAACACCGGGGAGCTGTTTTTT. This translates into CASSYPIGKWNTGELFF.

The chain employs TRBV29-1 and TRBJ2-7; D perhaps matches TRBD2 (7 bases). The CDR3 sequence is 13 residues long. Trimming removed 8 bases from V and 6 bases from J, with 20 bases in between. From germline, CDR1 is SQVTM and CDR2 ANQGSEA. The CDR3 bases are TGCAGCATCCAGGGAGGGGGTCGCGTCGAGCAGTACTTC. Translated, it gives CSIQGGGRVEQYF.

This clonotype was found a few times. The V gene is TRBV7-6, the J gene TRBJ2-7; TRBD2 matches at 8 bases. CDR1 SGHVS and CDR2 FNYEAQ come from the germline V gene. This CDR3 has 15 residues. V trimming: 1 base; J trimming: 5 bases; junction bases outside the gene matches: 7. The CDR3 sequence: CASSLVAGGYHEQYF. CDR3 sequence (DNA): TGTGCCAGCAGCTTAGTGGCGGGAGGATATCACGAGCAGTACTTC.

This chain connects TRBV6-5 to TRBJ2-7, with 11 nucleotides matching TRBD2. This CDR3 comprises 17 residues. Looked up from germline, CDR1 is MNHEY and CDR2 is SVGAGI. After removal of 2 bases from V and 2 bases from J, the junction contained 8 bases not matched to a gene. CDR3 nucleotide sequence: TGTGCCAGCAGTTACACGCTAGCGGGAGGACCCACCTACGAGCAGTACTTC. It specifies CASSYTLAGGPTYEQYF.

This clonotype was counted ten times or more. This rearrangement joins TRBV25-1 to TRBJ1-1; the D gene is possibly TRBD1 (5 bases). V shed 1 base and J shed 3 bases, with 12 bases lying between them. Germline loops: CDR1 MGHDK, CDR2 SYGVNS. This CDR3 comprises 15 residues. The CDR3 bases are TGTGCCAGCAGTGAATGGAAGGGGAAGGACACTGAAGCTTTCTTT. Translating gives CASSEWKGKDTEAFF.

Many counts were recorded for this clonotype. This rearrangement joins TRBV12-3 or TRBV12-4 to TRBJ1-5, with TRBD1 as a possible D gene (6 bases). The V end lost 6 bases, the J end lost 0 bases, and 9 bases lay between the germline ends. The length of the CDR3 is 14 residues. The CDR3 here is CASSTRGSNQPQHF. For the CDR3, the DNA is TGTGCCAGCAGCACCAGGGGTAGCAATCAGCCCCAGCATTTT.

The rearrangement joins TRBV30 to TRBJ2-7; 12 bases align to TRBD2. The germline gives CDR1 GTSNPN, CDR2 SVGIG (reference sequence). The CDR3 covers 14 residues. The trim removed 2 bases at V and 2 bases at J, leaving 1 base unmatched. The CDR3 DNA sequence: TGTGCCTGGAGTCTAGCGGGAGGGACCTACGAGCAGTACTTC. Protein product: CAWSLAGGTYEQYF. Using reference TRBV30 and TRBJ2-7 for the parts outside the CDR3, the full variable domain is SQTIHQWPATLVQPVGSPLSLECTVEGTSNPNLYWYRQAAGRGLQLLFYSVGIGQISSEVPQNLSASRPQDRQFILSSKKLLLSDSGFYLCAWSLAGGTYEQYFGPGTRLTVT.

A few counts support this clonotype. This rearrangement joins TRBV20-1 to TRBJ2-1; 9 nucleotides align to TRBD2. Germline V gene sequence: CDR1 DFQATT, CDR2 SNEGSKA (reference sequence). V lost 2 bases to trimming and J lost 6 bases; unmatched junction nucleotides: 5. This CDR3 has 14 residues. The CDR3 loop is CSARRLAEVNEQFF. The CDR3 DNA is TGCAGTGCTAGAAGACTAGCGGAGGTCAATGAGCAGTTCTTC.

This clonotype was detected once. CDR3 sequence reads: CASSPIGDFSYEQYF. DNA for the CDR3: TGTGCCAGCTCACCAATTGGGGACTTTTCCTACGAGCAGTACTTC. The rearrangement joins TRBV18 to TRBJ2-7; a possible D gene is TRBD2 (6 bases). Germline lookup yields CDR1 KGHSH and CDR2 LQKENI. Trimming left V 2 bases short and J 1 base short, with 12 bases between. The CDR3 runs 15 residues.